The 23 T cell receptor beta chains below come from one sample, sequenced in a study of shared clonotypes between healthy human individuals. The data were produced by immunoSEQ multiplex PCR, yet TCRdb's version contains in-frame clones alone and is incomplete. The sample lists 950,000 to 1,200,000 clones, around three quarters occurring once. Sequencing was performed on memory CD4+ T cells from PBMCs. Subset of the sample: CD45RA-negative fraction. The receptor set was obtained from a man between 18 and 29 years old in good health. Some clones in this sample may be carry-over from other donors' samples.

The V gene is TRBV7-9, the J gene TRBJ2-7; TRBD1 aligns across 7 bases. Germline V gene data show CDR1 as SEHNR and CDR2 as FQNEAQ (reference sequence). With V trimmed by 5 bases and J by 5 bases, 12 bases remained unmatched. The CDR3 spans 15 residues. CDR3 sequence: CASSPPSITGDEQYF. The CDR3 DNA is TGTGCCAGCAGCCCGCCGAGTATTACAGGGGACGAGCAGTACTTC.

The CDR3 DNA follows: TGTGCCAGCAGCCTAGACCTCCCTCGGGGGCGCGAGACCCAGTACTTC. Protein sequence: CASSLDLPRGRETQYF. This chain links TRBV7-2 with TRBJ2-5, with D possibly called TRBD1 or TRBD2 (6 bases each). Deletions cut 5 bases from V and 5 bases from J, with 21 bases between. Germline lookup yields CDR1 SGHTA and CDR2 FQGNSA. The CDR3 has 16 residues.

The rearrangement uses TRBV9 and TRBJ2-1; the match to TRBD2 covers 8 bases. The germline CDR1 and CDR2 sequences are SGDLS and YYNGEE. The CDR3 loop spans 15 amino acids. V was pared by 0 bases and J by 8 bases, with 7 bases of the junction left unmatched. The CDR3 protein is CASSVEGLDSYEQFF. CDR3 in DNA: TGTGCCAGCAGCGTAGAGGGACTAGACTCCTATGAGCAGTTCTTC.

The chain joins TRBV6-6 to TRBJ2-3; 8 bases match TRBD1. V shed 2 bases and J 5 bases; nucleotides not matched to a gene: 3. The CDR3 consists of 14 residues. CDR1 and CDR2 from the germline V gene are MNHNY and SVGAGI (reference sequence). DNA for the CDR3: TGTGCCAGCAGTTACGGACAGGGCCAAGATACGCAGTATTTT. Residues: CASSYGQGQDTQYF.

This chain uses TRBV27 with TRBJ1-5, with 11 bases matching TRBD1. Germline V lookup: CDR1 MNHEY, CDR2 SMNVEV (reference sequence). V lost 5 bases and J lost 6; bases outside the gene matches: 6. The CDR3 length is 15 residues. The chain's CDR3 is CASSHLGQGGQPQHF. Written as DNA, the CDR3 is TGTGCCAGCAGTCATCTGGGACAGGGGGGTCAGCCCCAGCATTTT.

This clone has only a few counts. The same CDR3 arises from other DNA sequences in this sample as well. The rearrangement links TRBV20-1 to TRBJ2-3; D gene uncertain. V dropped 6 bases and J dropped 6 bases, with 10 bases sitting between them. Germline-derived CDR1 and CDR2 are DFQATT and SNEGSKA (reference sequence). This CDR3 spans 11 amino acids. The CDR3 is CSANLADTQYF. The CDR3 region has the DNA TGCAGTGCCAACCTTGCGGATACGCAGTATTTT.

The chain carries TRBV18 and TRBJ1-2; a weak D match, TRBD1 (6 bases). The CDR3 covers 14 residues. V gave up 3 bases and J gave up 4 bases, with 12 bases separating them. The germline V gene has CDR1 KGHSH and CDR2 LQKENI. The DNA for the CDR3 is TGTGCCAGCTCACCCGGACAGCCTTTCTATGGCTACACCTTC. Its translation is CASSPGQPFYGYTF.

The rearrangement joins TRBV4-1 to TRBJ1-4; D is possibly TRBD1 (5 bases). CDR1 is MGHRA and CDR2 is YSYEKL in the germline V gene. Trimming took off 0 bases at V and 2 bases at J, with 7 bases between the two ends. This CDR3 is 15 amino acids long. The CDR3, as DNA: TGCGCCAGCAGCCAAGAATGGGGGACTAATGAAAAACTGTTTTTT. Translated: CASSQEWGTNEKLFF.

This clone was found once. The rearrangement links TRBV4-3 to TRBJ1-2; 7 bases agree with TRBD1. Trimming took 1 base from V and 3 from J; bases not matched to a gene: 5. The CDR3 is made up of 15 amino acids. CDR1 and CDR2 (germline): LGHNA, YSLEER. In nucleotides, the CDR3 is TGCGCCAGCAGCCAAGGTGACAGGGAATACTATGGCTACACCTTC. It translates to CASSQGDREYYGYTF.

This chain connects TRBV7-3 to TRBJ2-3; 14 nucleotides line up with TRBD2. Germline loops: CDR1 SGHTA, CDR2 FQGTGA. With V trimmed by 5 bases and J by 4 bases, 11 bases remained unmatched. CDR3 length: 18 residues. The CDR3 is CASSTRLAGGPGADTQYF. The CDR3 DNA reads as TGTGCCAGCAGCACACGACTAGCGGGAGGGCCTGGGGCAGATACGCAGTATTTT.

This chain links TRBV5-1 with TRBJ1-2, with 9 bases that match TRBD1. CDR1 is SGHRS, CDR2 YFSETQ, per germline. The CDR3 runs to 14 residues. J lost 4 bases, V lost 2 bases, and 3 bases had no gene match. CDR3 DNA: TGCGCCAGCAGCTTTTGGACAGGGGTCTATGGCTACACCTTC. It is translated as CASSFWTGVYGYTF.

The chain has TRBV5-4 and TRBJ2-3; D is undetermined. The CDR3 loop spans 13 amino acids. Germline CDR1 SGHNT, CDR2 YYREEE (reference sequence). The V end lost 4 bases, the J end lost 4 bases, and 10 bases lay between the germline ends. The CDR3: CASSPKRADTQYF. DNA of the CDR3: TGTGCCAGCAGCCCGAAGAGAGCAGATACGCAGTATTTT.

In this sample, this clone turned up once. CDR3 residues: CASSQAAAIGGANVLTF. Here the CDR3 DNA reads TGTGCCAGCAGCCAAGCAGCGGCCATTGGTGGGGCCAACGTCCTGACTTTC. This chain links TRBV4-2 with TRBJ2-6; D is perhaps TRBD2 (5 bases). From germline, CDR1 is LGHNA and CDR2 YNFKEQ. V lost 1 base, J lost 3 bases, and 13 bases lay in between. There are 17 residues in the CDR3.

The V and J genes are TRBV19 and TRBJ1-1, with D perhaps matching TRBD1 (5 bases). Trimming removed 2 bases at V and 0 bases at J, with 10 bases between. Looked up from germline, CDR1 is LNHDA and CDR2 is SQIVND (reference sequence). The CDR3 extends over 15 amino acids. The CDR3 here is CASSIRGSMNTEAFF. CDR3 nucleotide sequence: TGTGCCAGTAGTATAAGGGGCTCCATGAACACTGAAGCTTTCTTT. The variable domain in full, with the rest retrieved from reference TRBV19 and TRBJ1-1, is DGGITQSPKYLFRKEGQNVTLSCEQNLNHDAMYWYRQDPGQGLRLIYYSQIVNDFQKGDIAEGYSVSREKKESFPLTVTSAQKNPTAFYLCASSIRGSMNTEAFFGQGTRLTVV.

This clone was recorded at least ten times. This chain links TRBV15 with TRBJ2-4, with 8 positions matching TRBD1. Germline V CDR1 and CDR2: LNHNV, YYDKDF (reference sequence). The CDR3 has 14 residues. V was clipped by 6 bases and J by 4 bases; unmatched bases: 5. The CDR3 DNA reads TGTGCCACCAGTAAAACAGGGGGGAAAAACATTCAGTACTTC. Translation: CATSKTGGKNIQYF.

The chain joins TRBV7-2 to TRBJ2-7; perhaps TRBD2 as D (6 bases). With 5 bases removed from V and 3 bases from J, the gap between germline ends came to 14 bases. CDR3 size: 14 residues. CDR1 is SGHTA and CDR2 is FQGNSA in the germline V gene. In DNA, the CDR3 is TGTGCCAGCAGCCCTCGACGGGAGAGCTACGAGCAGTACTTC. Translated: CASSPRRESYEQYF.

The chain employs TRBV5-1 and TRBJ2-1; TRBD2 agrees at 12 bases. The V and J ends lost 4 bases and 0 bases, in that order; junction bases with no gene match: 8. The CDR3 totals 18 residues. In germline, CDR1 is SGHRS, CDR2 YFSETQ. The CDR3 DNA is TGCGCCAGCAGCCCGGGACTAGCGGGCTTCGCCTCCTACAATGAGCAGTTCTTC. It translates to CASSPGLAGFASYNEQFF.

This clone was counted a single time. Other DNA variants within this sample encode the same CDR3. J is TRBJ2-7 and V is TRBV7-9; 13 bases are shared with TRBD2. Per the germline V gene, CDR1 is SEHNR and CDR2 is FQNEAQ (reference sequence). The CDR3 extends over 15 amino acids. V gave up 4 bases and J gave up 2 bases; unmatched junction bases: 2. CDR3 DNA: TGTGCCAGCAGCTCTGGACTAGCGGGGGCCTACGAGCAGTACTTC. Its protein product is CASSSGLAGAYEQYF.

The chain joins TRBV19 to TRBJ1-2; D gene ambiguous. The CDR3 covers 12 residues. Trimming shortened V by 7 bases and J by 5 bases, and 11 bases separated the two germline ends. The germline V gene encodes CDR1 LNHDA and CDR2 SQIVND (reference sequence). This CDR3 is CASTSSAYGYTF. The CDR3 DNA is TGTGCCAGTACCTCCTCGGCTTATGGCTACACCTTC. The entire variable domain, with the rest obtained from reference TRBV19 and TRBJ1-2, is as follows: DGGITQSPKYLFRKEGQNVTLSCEQNLNHDAMYWYRQDPGQGLRLIYYSQIVNDFQKGDIAEGYSVSREKKESFPLTVTSAQKNPTAFYLCASTSSAYGYTFGSGTRLTVV.

The gene calls are TRBV6-6 and TRBJ2-3; D is ambiguous. Trimming cost V 0 bases and J 2 bases, with 9 bases left between them. The CDR3 runs 15 residues. Germline CDR1 MNHNY, CDR2 SVGAGI (reference sequence). The CDR3 sequence is CASSYSSFLTDTQYF. The CDR3 DNA follows: TGTGCCAGCAGTTACTCATCGTTCCTCACAGATACGCAGTATTTT.

The rearrangement links TRBV5-1 to TRBJ1-4, with D tentatively TRBD1 (5 bases). CDR1 is SGHRS, CDR2 YFSETQ, per germline. CDR3 length: 14 amino acids. V lost 3 bases and J 8 bases, leaving 14 bases between the germline ends. As DNA, the CDR3 is TGCGCCAGCAGCTCGGGACTCGTGGGGGAAAAACTGTTTTTT. As protein: CASSSGLVGEKLFF.

The genes are TRBV28 and TRBJ2-1; 7 bases map to TRBD2. The CDR3 is 15 residues long. V gave up 3 bases and J gave up 7 bases; unmatched junction bases: 9. CDR1 and CDR2 (germline): MDHEN, SYDVKM. The CDR3 region is CASSLLGEGQNEQFF. The CDR3 region has the DNA TGTGCCAGCAGTTTGTTGGGGGAGGGCCAGAATGAGCAGTTCTTC.

The chain employs TRBV6-5 and TRBJ1-2, with 9 bases that match TRBD1. Looked up from germline, CDR1 is MNHEY and CDR2 is SVGAGI. V lost 7 bases, J lost 5 bases, and 11 bases stayed unmatched. This CDR3 contains 15 residues. The CDR3: CASKDRGVGGYGYTF. The CDR3 nucleotides read TGTGCCAGCAAGGACAGGGGAGTAGGAGGGTATGGCTACACCTTC.